This paragraph covers one T cell receptor (beta chain) sequence. Its antigen is unidentified. This record belongs to a study of T cell repertoires in cytomegalovirus infection. Study-wide context: Recently identified HLA-C-restricted CMV epitopes were used, and well-studied HLA-B-restricted CMV epitopes were used as well. Matching HLA type and CMV infection were both indicated by public TCR beta signatures. General study findings and limits: HLA-C-restricted CMV-specific TCR beta clonotypes prevailed in the ex vivo response. Based on cumulative public TCR beta family frequency, carriers of CMV plus the relevant HLA were identified.

CDR3 length equals 13 residues. V gave up 8 bases and J gave up 3 bases, with 13 bases separating them. CDR1 and CDR2 (germline): SEHNR, FQNEAQ (reference sequence). TCRdb fed the reads into MiXCR, producing one record per CDR3 protein. The sample holds roughly 730,000 distinct CDR3 sequences, 33% seen once. The V and J genes are TRBV7-9 and TRBJ1-1; D call uncertain. The origin of this receptor is a human donor in good health (CMV status not recorded). Some clones in this sample may be carry-over from other donors' samples. The sample was cultured PBMCs, taken from culture after CMV antigen stimulation. CDR3 nucleotides: TGTGCCAGCTCCGACGGTAGGGACACTGAAGCTTTCTTT. As protein: CASSDGRDTEAFF.